This TCR beta chain is drawn from a study of cytomegalovirus exposure and HLA in healthy donors. Overall study findings and caveats: The authors excluded some V segments, including TRBV6-2 and TRBV6-3, as indistinguishable. Immune exposure information comprised only CMV serostatus. Later work found most CMV-associated TCR beta chains apparently HLA-restricted. Association of a missense DCLRE1C variant with TCR beta V- and J-gene trimming was reported in a later analysis.

In the PCR, 60 Vbeta and 13 Jbeta primers were used. Sequencing was performed with immunoSEQ multiplex PCR; in TCRdb, only in-frame clones are kept and a portion is missing. Among around 33,000 clones listed, 44% were seen once. As regards this clone: The target antigen is unknown. Other nucleotide sequences from this sample produce the same CDR3.

The germline V gene has CDR1 KGHSH and CDR2 LQKENI. The CDR3 has 15 residues. V dropped 6 bases and J dropped 2; count of bases not matched to a gene: 5. The chain employs TRBV18 and TRBJ1-2, with 11 nucleotides matching TRBD1. Sequences were obtained from PBMCs. This TCR was recovered from a woman between 45 and 65 years old in good health and CMV-seronegative. Here the CDR3 DNA reads TGTGCCAGCTCCCCAGGACAGGGGGCGAACTATGGCTACACCTTC. Its translation: CASSPGQGANYGYTF.